A selection of T cell receptor beta chains follows, all from one sample in a study of blood T cell repertoires in COVID-19. Assay used: immunoSEQ multiplex PCR; TCRdb lists only in-frame clones, some missing. The repertoire holds 200,000 or so clones, with roughly nine tenths as singletons. The sequenced sample consisted of peripheral blood. The receptor source for this set is a man aged 40-49 years with active or convalescent COVID-19. Both conserved end residues are trimmed from each CDR3.

V gene: TRBV9
J gene: TRBJ1-2
CDR3 protein: ASSVDPTAGYGYT

V gene: TRBV27
J gene: TRBJ2-3
CDR3 protein: ASRADTQY

V gene: TRBV5-1
J gene: TRBJ1-5
CDR3 protein: ASSFQGRLDQPQH

V gene: TRBV5-1
J gene: TRBJ1-1
CDR3 protein: ASSLEGGEGGAF

V gene: TRBV7-3
J gene: TRBJ2-2
CDR3 protein: ASSYAGGNTGELF

V gene: TRBV27
J gene: TRBJ1-2
CDR3 protein: ASSLAAGAAYGYT

V gene: TRBV29-1
J gene: TRBJ1-1
CDR3 protein: SSRGGDTEAF

V gene: TRBV2
J gene: TRBJ1-2
CDR3 protein: ASSGGLQGYGYT

V gene: TRBV11-2
J gene: TRBJ2-2
CDR3 protein: ASSFDSVGLAGSTGELF

V gene: TRBV5-4
J gene: TRBJ2-3
CDR3 protein: ASSLGGSIGDTQY

V gene: TRBV7-3
J gene: TRBJ2-2
CDR3 protein: ASSPQGSGELF

V gene: TRBV7-2
J gene: TRBJ2-7
CDR3 protein: ASSSQGQGSYEQY

V gene: TRBV18
J gene: TRBJ1-2
CDR3 protein: ASSPDSYYGYT

V gene: TRBV18
J gene: TRBJ2-7
CDR3 protein: ASSPGQGPYEQY

V gene: TRBV4-2
J gene: TRBJ2-7
CDR3 protein: ASSQGLAGPSPSYEQY

V gene: TRBV28
J gene: TRBJ1-1
CDR3 protein: ASSYDRGEAF

V gene: TRBV27
J gene: TRBJ1-6
CDR3 protein: ATHPLKTGFPNSPLH

V gene: TRBV5-1
J gene: TRBJ2-1
CDR3 protein: ASSYRDWVLEEQF

V gene: TRBV2
J gene: TRBJ1-1
CDR3 protein: ASSFTGGNTEAF

V gene: TRBV5-1
J gene: TRBJ2-1
CDR3 protein: ASSLVRGRDEQF

V gene: TRBV5-1
J gene: TRBJ1-4
CDR3 protein: ASSSTGINEKLF

V gene: TRBV5-1
J gene: TRBJ2-1
CDR3 protein: ASSLGLAGGNEQF

V gene: TRBV28
J gene: TRBJ1-2
CDR3 protein: ASILWTGAGYGYT

V gene: TRBV19
J gene: TRBJ2-1
CDR3 protein: ASRRGQLNEQF

V gene: TRBV5-4
J gene: TRBJ1-1
CDR3 protein: ATPGQGIGEAF

V gene: TRBV11-3
J gene: TRBJ1-6
CDR3 protein: ASSRTGTGNSPLH

V gene: TRBV27
J gene: TRBJ2-2
CDR3 protein: ASSQGATYDTGELF

V gene: TRBV5-1
J gene: TRBJ2-3
CDR3 protein: ASSLRAGGSSIRDTQY

V gene: TRBV24-1
J gene: TRBJ2-2
CDR3 protein: ATSESGGPRWELF

V gene: TRBV7-9
J gene: TRBJ1-2
CDR3 protein: ASSKNGGRLGGYT

V gene: TRBV5-4
J gene: TRBJ2-7
CDR3 protein: ASSPGQGAYEQY

V gene: TRBV7-2
J gene: TRBJ2-1
CDR3 protein: ASSLSVAGGGEQF

V gene: TRBV5-5
J gene: TRBJ1-2
CDR3 protein: ASSLLGQGPGGYT

V gene: TRBV28
J gene: TRBJ1-5
CDR3 protein: ASRPTGGRNQPQH

V gene: TRBV3-1/TRBV3-2
J gene: TRBJ1-1
CDR3 protein: ASSQRRWARENTEAF

V gene: TRBV11-2
J gene: TRBJ1-2
CDR3 protein: ASRPGQAPYGYT

V gene: TRBV9
J gene: TRBJ2-3
CDR3 protein: ASSADRVGGTDTQY

V gene: TRBV7-3
J gene: TRBJ1-3
CDR3 protein: ASSLRGGAGNTIY

V gene: TRBV19
J gene: TRBJ1-6
CDR3 protein: ASSIRRGGNSPLH

V gene: TRBV10-3
J gene: TRBJ1-5
CDR3 protein: AISDRVNQPQH

V gene: TRBV28
J gene: TRBJ1-6
CDR3 protein: ASSPRLGNNSPLH

V gene: TRBV5-1
J gene: TRBJ1-1
CDR3 protein: ASSLGNGGTEAF